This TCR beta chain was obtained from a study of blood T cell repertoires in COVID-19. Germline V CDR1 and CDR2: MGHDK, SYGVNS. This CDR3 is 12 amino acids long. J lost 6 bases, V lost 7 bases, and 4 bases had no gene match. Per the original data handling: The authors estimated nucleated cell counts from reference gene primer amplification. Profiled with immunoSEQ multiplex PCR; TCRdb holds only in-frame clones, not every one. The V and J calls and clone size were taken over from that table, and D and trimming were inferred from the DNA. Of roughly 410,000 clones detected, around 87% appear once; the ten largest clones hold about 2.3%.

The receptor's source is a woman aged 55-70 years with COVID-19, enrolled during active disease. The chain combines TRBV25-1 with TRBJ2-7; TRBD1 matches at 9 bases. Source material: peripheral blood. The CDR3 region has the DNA TGTGCCAGCAAGGGACAGGGCGGCGAGCAGTACTTC. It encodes CASKGQGGEQYF.